This is a list of T cell receptor beta chains from one sample in a study of blood T cell repertoires in COVID-19. Produced via immunoSEQ multiplex PCR; TCRdb's table is partial and in-frame only. The data contain roughly 220,000 clones, 84% of them singletons. The sequencing sample was made of peripheral blood. The receptors were gathered from a man under 40 with active or convalescent COVID-19. Both conserved end residues are part of each CDR3. The D gene is left open where the match is weak. Clone size, where shown, is once, few, many, or a class for clones that have expanded.

TRBV12-3/TRBV12-4	-	TRBD1	12	TRBJ1-5	TGTGCCAGCAGGACAGGGAATCAGCCCCAGCATTTT	CASRTGNQPQHF
TRBV6-2/TRBV6-3	-	-	14	TRBJ1-5	TGTGCCAGCAGCCGGGCCTATAGCAATCAGCCCCAGCATTTT	CASSRAYSNQPQHF
TRBV5-1	few	-	15	TRBJ1-4	TGCGCCAGCAGCTTTGGGGGCCGCCCCAATGAAAAACTGTTTTTT	CASSFGGRPNEKLFF
TRBV18	-	TRBD1	13	TRBJ2-2	TGTGCCAGCTCATCAGGGGGTCCCGGGGAGCTGTTTTTT	CASSSGGPGELFF
TRBV28	-	-	13	TRBJ1-2	TGTGCCAGCAACCGACCCCAGGGCGTGAGCTACACCTTC	CASNRPQGVSYTF
TRBV7-2	once	TRBD1	16	TRBJ1-3	TGTGCCAGCAGCTTCACCGGGACAGGGGTCGGAAACACCATATATTTT	CASSFTGTGVGNTIYF
TRBV7-3	-	-	13	TRBJ1-3	TGTGCCAGCAGCTCTTCTCCCGGAAACACCATATATTTT	CASSSSPGNTIYF
TRBV2	-	-	14	TRBJ2-1	TGTGCCAGCAGCACTACCTGGTCCGGTGGGGAGCAGTTCTTC	CASSTTWSGGEQFF
TRBV2	-	TRBD1	15	TRBJ1-1	TGTGCCAGCAGTCCTTTCGGACAGGCCCTAGGGGAAGCTTTCTTT	CASSPFGQALGEAFF
TRBV7-3	-	-	16	TRBJ2-1	TGTGCCAGCAGCTACTCCTCCGGGACTGTCGACAATGAGCAGTTCTTC	CASSYSSGTVDNEQFF
TRBV10-3	-	-	17	TRBJ1-6	TGTGCCATCAGTGCTCAGGCGGGGCGAGCCCATAATTCACCCCTCCACTTT	CAISAQAGRAHNSPLHF
TRBV18	-	TRBD2	15	TRBJ2-3	TGTGCCAGCTCCCCACGCAGCGGGGGGACAGATACGCAGTATTTT	CASSPRSGGTDTQYF
TRBV10-3	-	TRBD2	15	TRBJ2-3	TGTGCCATCAGCCCCCGGCGGGGGGGGCCAGATACGCAGTATTTT	CAISPRRGGPDTQYF
TRBV27	-	TRBD2	16	TRBJ2-7	TGTGCCAGCAGTTTAAAGGGCGGGGGGATTTCCTACGAGCAGTACTTC	CASSLKGGGISYEQYF
TRBV4-2	-	TRBD2	18	TRBJ2-1	TGTGCCAGCAGCCAACCTGGACTAGCGGGTCGGACCGATGGGGAGCAGTTCTTC	CASSQPGLAGRTDGEQFF
TRBV6-5	-	TRBD2	15	TRBJ2-5	TGTGCCAGCAGCAATAGCGGGGGGACTCAAGAGACCCAGTACTTC	CASSNSGGTQETQYF
TRBV6-6	once	-	14	TRBJ1-1	TGTGCCAGCAGTTACGGGGGGACCCTAGCCGAAGCTTTCTTT	CASSYGGTLAEAFF
TRBV28	-	TRBD2	16	TRBJ2-7	TGTGCCAGCACCCCTTTTCGACTAGCGGACCCCTACGAGCAGTACTTC	CASTPFRLADPYEQYF
TRBV4-1	-	TRBD2	16	TRBJ2-7	TGCGCCAGCAGCCAACTGGGACTAGCGGGAGTTGGCGAGCAGTACTTC	CASSQLGLAGVGEQYF
TRBV11-2	once	TRBD2	19	TRBJ2-1	TGTGCCAGCAGCCCCGGGACTAGCGGGGGGGCCAGGTCCTACAATGAGCAGTTCTTC	CASSPGTSGGARSYNEQFF
TRBV19	-	TRBD1	13	TRBJ1-1	TGTGCCAGTCACGGAAGGGGGCATAGTGAAGCTTTCTTT	CASHGRGHSEAFF
TRBV24-1	-	-	15	TRBJ1-1	TGTGCCACCTGCGGGGCACCTTGTGAGAGGACTGAAGCTTTCTTT	CATCGAPCERTEAFF